This T cell receptor beta chain originates from a study of blood T cell repertoires in COVID-19 (dated by TCRdb to the early 2020s). Regarding the complete study: The collaborator samples originated in the United States, Italy and Spain and spanned the acute and convalescent phases of COVID-19. The prospective study material was composed of cDNA or gDNA derived from T cells, B-cell-depleted T cells, or PBMCs. Deeply sampled blood TCRbeta repertoires from subjects exposed to, actively infected with, or recovered from COVID-19 were included in the dataset. The repertoires were made available in a free public database intended to serve as a resource for research on the immune response to SARS-CoV-2. Samples were obtained from the ongoing ImmuneRACE study (first 160 participants) and from over 1,000 subjects provided by 6 global collaborators. Sample metadata almost always included a de-identified subject ID, COVID-19 status, age in years and sex. Where HLA class I and class II types were available, the types were taken from metadata supplied by the sample provider, not from assay-based typing.

Whole blood was collected in K2EDTA tubes by collaborating institutions according to the institutions' own protocols. Collaborator samples were shipped for TCRbeta analysis as frozen whole blood, isolated PBMCs, or DNA extracted from either sample type. A distance of 9 bases separates the germline ends of V and J, which lose 4 bases and 6 bases respectively. The CDR3 numbers 12 residues from cysteine through phenylalanine. CDR3 DNA is the only sequence kept; it has 36 bases, read in frame from the first base. CDR1 is given as SGHTA and CDR2 as FQGNSA, both from the germline V gene. As for this clone: What this receptor recognizes is not known. Base-call qualities are not available, and no considerably larger clone is one nucleotide away.

Study-wide conclusions, independent of this receptor: Clinical and demographic metadata were provided uncurated, with the amount varying by source and participant.

TCRbeta CDR3 regions were amplified from genomic DNA by means of the immunoSEQ Assay, a bias-controlled multiplex PCR. On the study's bioinformatics: Nucleated cell counts per sample were estimated from amplification of reference gene primers within the assay. Sequence reads were collapsed and filtered to measure the absolute abundance of every unique TCRbeta CDR3 rearrangement. For each sample, productive Simpson clonality was calculated as the square root of Simpson's diversity index over productive rearrangements. What TCRdb holds here is the immuneACCESS table cut down to in-frame rearrangements. Part of the clones is not present; checked against another copy, under half of the missing clones reflect an unresolved V gene, and the others are unexplained. V and J calls and clone size come straight from that table; D and trimming were deduced from the DNA. In this sample the table shows approximately 180,000 clones, 80% to 90% of which occur a single time. The ten top clones hold roughly 3.5% of the sample.

This TCR derives from a man aged 55 to 70 with acute or convalescent COVID-19. Recombination joined TRBV7-2 with TRBJ1-1, with the D gene not confidently named. Input material: peripheral blood. The CDR3 reads as follows: CASSSVRAEAFF. The sequenced DNA: TGTGCCAGCAGCTCCGTGCGGGCTGAAGCTTTCTTT.